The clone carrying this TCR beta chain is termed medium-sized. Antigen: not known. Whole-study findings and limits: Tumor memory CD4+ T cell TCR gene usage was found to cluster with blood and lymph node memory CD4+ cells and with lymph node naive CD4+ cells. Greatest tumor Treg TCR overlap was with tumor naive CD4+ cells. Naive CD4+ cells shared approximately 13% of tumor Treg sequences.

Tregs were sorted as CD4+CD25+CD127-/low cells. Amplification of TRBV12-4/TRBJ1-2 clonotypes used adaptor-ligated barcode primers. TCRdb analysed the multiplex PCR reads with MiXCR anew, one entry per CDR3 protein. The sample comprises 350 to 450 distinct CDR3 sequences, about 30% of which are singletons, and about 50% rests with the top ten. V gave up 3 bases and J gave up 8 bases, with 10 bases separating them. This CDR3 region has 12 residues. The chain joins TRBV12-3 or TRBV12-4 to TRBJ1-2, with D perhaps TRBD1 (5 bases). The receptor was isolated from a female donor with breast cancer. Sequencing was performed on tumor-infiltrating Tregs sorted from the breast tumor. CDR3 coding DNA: TGTGCCAGCAGTTTCGGGGACTTGGGCTACACCTTC. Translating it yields CASSFGDLGYTF.